This entry features one TCR beta chain sequence. The naive CD8 population came from CD45RO-negative cells selected for CCR7, without terminally differentiated effector memory CD45RA+ cells. V shed 3 bases and J shed 2 bases, with 14 bases lying between them. This CDR3 contains 15 residues. Germline CDR1 and CDR2: KGHSH and LQKENI. These data belong to a study of shared clonotypes between healthy human individuals. The table came from immunoSEQ multiplex PCR; TCRdb's copy has only in-frame clones and leaves some out. The table lists roughly 770,000 clones, about 96% of them singletons. The sequence was obtained from a man aged 30 to 39 in good health. The V call is TRBV18, the J call TRBJ2-7; either TRBD1 or TRBD2 may supply D (5 bases each). The sample consisted of naive CD8+ T cells sorted from blood. The CDR3 region has the DNA TGTGCCAGCTCACCCAAGCCCAGGGAGCCCTACGAGCAGTACTTC. Protein sequence: CASSPKPREPYEQYF.